This TCR beta chain was observed in a study of T cell responses to AZD1222 COVID-19 vaccine. Study-level points and caveats: A mostly white British donor set with more females was recruited, and clonal diversity was possibly underestimated. Two AZD1222 doses significantly raised spike-specific TCR breadth and depth over controls. Repertoire collection took place solely once the T cell response had peaked.

Second-dose schedules of about 4 or about 12 weeks were combined. Clones were sequenced by immunoSEQ multiplex PCR, and TCRdb holds only the in-frame ones, with some missing. The data show approximately 140,000 clones, about nine tenths seen once. A word on this clone: The antigen remains unidentified.

V lost 1 base, J lost 5 bases, and 5 bases lay in between. Germline assignment: CDR1 LNHNV and CDR2 YYDKDF (reference sequence). There are 13 residues in the CDR3. This specimen was peripheral blood, taken 28 days after the second AZD1222 dose. The TCR originated in an adult who received the AZD1222 COVID-19 vaccine. The V and J genes are TRBV15 and TRBJ2-2; D is undetermined. CDR3 region: CATSRGLTGELFF. CDR3 nucleotide sequence: TGTGCCACCAGCAGAGGCCTAACCGGGGAGCTGTTTTTT.